This T cell receptor beta chain is from a study of OX40 agonist ivuxolimab in advanced cancers. Repertoires were generated with immunoSEQ multiplex PCR, while TCRdb's copy carries only in-frame clones and drops some. Among under 85,000 clones listed, 90% to 95% were seen once. Looked up from germline, CDR1 is SGHNT and CDR2 is YENEEA. The CDR3 has 17 amino acids. V shed 5 bases, J shed 3 bases, and the junction held 6 bases outside the gene matches. The rearrangement uses TRBV11-3 and TRBJ2-3, with 15 bases that match TRBD2. This clonotype was obtained from an adult with an advanced solid tumor such as melanoma, head and neck, liver or kidney cancer. The material sequenced was CD4+ or CD8+ T cells sorted from blood, taken in a trial of the OX40 agonist ivuxolimab. CDR3 nucleotide sequence: TGTGCCAGCAGCCCGGGACTAGCGGGAGGAGAGACAGATACGCAGTATTTT. Amino acids: CASSPGLAGGETDTQYF.